The entry below gives a single T cell receptor beta chain sequence along with its context. Its antigen is still unknown. The V and J ends lost 4 bases and 5 bases, in that order; junction bases with no gene match: 10. The CDR3 runs to 15 residues. Germline V gives CDR1 SGHNT, CDR2 YYREEE (reference sequence). Clones were sequenced by immunoSEQ multiplex PCR, and TCRdb holds only the in-frame ones, with some missing. This table holds about 14,000 clones, around 84% found once. The time point is: approximately ten-day in vitro stimulation with candidate neoantigen peptide 4. This specimen comes from a study of PD-1 blockade in mismatch repair-deficient tumors.

V gene TRBV5-4 combines with J gene TRBJ1-1, with TRBD1 identical over 8 bases. This clonotype was sampled from an adult with mismatch repair-deficient cancer. Specimen: cells cultured in vitro, collected from a patient treated with pembrolizumab. CDR3 DNA: TGTGCCAGCAGCCACCCCCCAGGGGGCGAAACTGAAGCTTTCTTT. Protein: CASSHPPGGETEAFF.